Reported below is one TCR beta chain. These data originate in a study of T-cell reconstitution after alpha-beta-depleted transplantation in children. TCRbeta library construction was performed incorporating unique molecular identifiers. From the PCR reads, TCRdb called clonotypes with MiXCR, one entry per CDR3 protein. This table holds about 830,000 distinct CDR3 sequences, around 15% found once. V gave up 3 bases and J gave up 8 bases, with 13 bases separating them. This CDR3 region has 13 residues. The receptor was isolated from a male patient younger than 18 who had a stem cell transplant for acute lymphoblastic leukemia, so the T cells may come from the graft donor. This specimen was PBMCs, mostly from graft donor cells, taken 360 days after TCRalphabeta/CD19-depleted stem cell transplant. V and J are TRBV12-3 or TRBV12-4 and TRBJ1-1, with D perhaps matching TRBD1 (5 bases). CDR3 residues: CASSFGGGPEAFF. CDR3 in DNA: TGTGCCAGCAGTTTCGGGGGAGGGCCAGAAGCTTTCTTT.